This T cell receptor (beta chain) was documented in a study of Tregs in tolerant kidney transplant recipients. General observations from the study: This study did not directly address biological reproducibility. Changing PCR primers prevented nucleotide comparison between some patients' samples. Tolerant patients' donor-specific Tregs expanded beyond overall Tregs, suggesting antigen-driven growth.

Profiled with immunoSEQ multiplex PCR; TCRdb holds only in-frame clones, not every one. The sample holds under 90,000 clones; 90% to 95% are singletons and the top ten take approximately 1.4%. The nonmyeloablative bone marrow transplants came from related graft donors, with transient mixed chimerism. Unstimulated regulatory T cells (CD4+CD25+CD127-), CD4+CD25- non-regulatory cells, CD4 and CD8 cells were FACS-sorted from thawed PBMCs. This clone came up once. What it binds is unknown. V gave up 4 bases and J gave up 5 bases; unmatched junction bases: 11. CDR1 and CDR2 (germline): SGDLS, YYNGEE. The CDR3 has 17 amino acids.

The sequencing here drew on CD4+ T cells from blood (PBMCs), taken 24 months after the transplant. This rearrangement joins TRBV9 to TRBJ2-1, with 11 bases lining up with TRBD2. The clonotype comes from a human patient who received a combined kidney and bone marrow transplant. Some T cells may have originated in the graft donor. The CDR3 nucleotides are TGTGCCAGCAGCTCAGGAGGGAGACTAGCGGGGAACAATGAGCAGTTCTTC. It yields the protein CASSSGGRLAGNNEQFF.